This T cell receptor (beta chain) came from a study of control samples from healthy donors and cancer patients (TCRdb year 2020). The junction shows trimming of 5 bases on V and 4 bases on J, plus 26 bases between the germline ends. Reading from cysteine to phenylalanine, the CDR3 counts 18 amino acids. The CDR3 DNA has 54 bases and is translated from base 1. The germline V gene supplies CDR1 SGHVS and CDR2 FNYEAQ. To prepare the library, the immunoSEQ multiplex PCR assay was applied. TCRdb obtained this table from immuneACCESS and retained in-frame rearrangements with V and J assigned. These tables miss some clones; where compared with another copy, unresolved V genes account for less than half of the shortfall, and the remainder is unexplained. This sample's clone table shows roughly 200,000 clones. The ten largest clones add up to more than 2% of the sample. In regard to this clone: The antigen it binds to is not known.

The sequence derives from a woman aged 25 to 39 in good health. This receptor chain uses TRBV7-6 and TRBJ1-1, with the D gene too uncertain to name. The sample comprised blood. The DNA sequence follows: TGTGCCAGCAGCGGCGGACCGGGTTCGACCTTAGGAGGCACTGAAGCTTTCTTT. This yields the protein CASSGGPGSTLGGTEAFF.